Following are 17 T cell receptor beta chains from one sample sequenced in a study of cytomegalovirus exposure and HLA in healthy donors. In the PCR, 60 Vbeta and 13 Jbeta primers were used. Generated by immunoSEQ multiplex PCR, the TCRdb table keeps only in-frame clones and is missing some. The table includes 160,000 or so clones, about 72% detected once. The sequenced material came from PBMCs. The receptor source for this set is a man aged 30-40 years in good health and CMV-seropositive.

This chain links TRBV7-3 with TRBJ1-1, with D possibly TRBD1 on 5 matching bases. This CDR3 spans 13 amino acids. Germline V gene data show CDR1 as SGHTA and CDR2 as FQGTGA. The germline V and J ends were trimmed by 5 bases and 1 base, with 8 bases remaining between them. The CDR3 region has the DNA TGTGCCAGCAGCATTACAGGGAACACTGAAGCTTTCTTT. This translates into CASSITGNTEAFF.

CDR3 bases: TGTGCTAGTGGTTTGGAGCGGGGGGCTCTCTTGAGTTACAATGAGCAGTTCTTC. It is translated as CASGLERGALLSYNEQFF. The V and J genes are TRBV12-5 and TRBJ2-1, with 9 positions matching TRBD2. CDR1 and CDR2 from the germline V gene are LGHNT and FRNRAP. The CDR3 has 18 residues. V shed 1 base and J 4 bases; nucleotides not matched to a gene: 11. The full variable domain, its missing parts supplied by reference TRBV12-5 and TRBJ2-1, is DARVTQTPRHKVTEMGQEVTMRCQPILGHNTVFWYRQTMMQGLELLAYFRNRAPLDDSGMPKDRFSAEMPDATLATLKIQPSEPRDSAVYFCASGLERGALLSYNEQFFGPGTRLTVL.

This clone was seen once. This chain links TRBV5-8 with TRBJ1-6, with 9 bases that match TRBD1. The J segment lost 9 bases and the V segment lost 2 bases, leaving 12 bases of the junction unmatched. Looked up from germline, CDR1 is SGHTS and CDR2 is YDEGEE. This CDR3 is 17 amino acids long. The CDR3, as DNA: TGTGCCAGCAGCTTCACCTCCTCCGGGACAGGGTTTTCACCCCTCCACTTT. Translation gives CASSFTSSGTGFSPLHF.

The V gene is TRBV7-3, the J gene TRBJ2-2; D perhaps matches TRBD1 (5 bases). V lost 4 bases and J lost 4, with 16 bases in between. The CDR3 loop spans 16 amino acids. Germline CDR1 is SGHTA and CDR2 is FQGTGA. CDR3: CASSSAAGSGTGELFF. The CDR3 DNA reads as TGTGCCAGCAGCTCCGCGGCAGGGTCGGGCACCGGGGAGCTGTTTTTT. Using reference TRBV7-3 and TRBJ2-2 for the parts outside the CDR3, the full variable domain is GAGVSQTPSNKVTEKGKYVELRCDPISGHTALYWYRQSLGQGPEFLIYFQGTGAADDSGLPNDRFFAVRPEGSVSTLKIQRTERGDSAVYLCASSSAAGSGTGELFFGEGSRLTVL.

This chain links TRBV6-5 with TRBJ2-2; D gene ambiguous. The germline CDR1 and CDR2 sequences are MNHEY and SVGAGI. CDR3 length: 14 amino acids. V was cut by 4 bases and J by 4 bases, with 10 bases left in between. CDR3 amino acids: CASSSHEVTGELFF. CDR3 sequence (DNA): TGTGCCAGCAGTTCCCATGAGGTCACCGGGGAGCTGTTTTTT.

V gene TRBV5-1 combines with J gene TRBJ2-1; 10 positions agree with TRBD2. J gave up 9 bases and V 5 bases, and 5 bases lay outside the gene matches. The CDR3 totals 13 residues. CDR1 SGHRS and CDR2 YFSETQ come from the germline V gene. For the CDR3, the DNA is TGCGCCAGCAGTTTAACTAGCGGGGTTGAGCAGTTCTTC. It codes for CASSLTSGVEQFF.

The chain links TRBV30 to TRBJ1-1, with 7 bases fitting TRBD1. The CDR3 is 13 residues long. Germline assignment: CDR1 GTSNPN and CDR2 SVGIG (reference sequence). V was clipped by 2 bases and J by 6 bases; unmatched bases: 6. CDR3 sequence (DNA): TGTGCCTGGAGTCCAGGGGGTCAGGCTGAAGCTTTCTTT. Translating gives CAWSPGGQAEAFF.

The V call is TRBV11-2, the J call TRBJ1-1; D is unresolved. The CDR3 is 15 residues long. Germline CDR1 is SGHAT and CDR2 is FQNNGV. Trimming took off 5 bases at V and 2 bases at J, with 15 bases between the two ends. This CDR3 is CASSLGGYRNTEAFF. CDR3 sequence (DNA): TGTGCCAGCAGCCTCGGAGGCTACCGAAACACTGAAGCTTTCTTT.

The chain employs TRBV7-2 and TRBJ2-7; 10 nucleotides align to TRBD2. Trimming at V came to 4 bases and at J to 0 bases, leaving 6 bases not matched to a gene. Germline assignment: CDR1 SGHTA and CDR2 FQGNSA. The CDR3 is made up of 16 amino acids. CDR3 region: CASSSRPSGSSYEQYF. The CDR3, as DNA: TGTGCCAGCAGCTCAAGGCCTAGCGGGAGCTCCTACGAGCAGTACTTC. The full variable domain, in which reference TRBV7-2 and TRBJ2-7 provide the parts outside the CDR3, is GAGVSQSPSNKVTEKGKDVELRCDPISGHTALYWYRQSLGQGLEFLIYFQGNSAPDKSGLPSDRFSAERTGGSVSTLTIQRTQQEDSAVYLCASSSRPSGSSYEQYFGPGTRLTVT.

This clone was picked up a small number of times. V and J are TRBV29-1 and TRBJ2-7; D call uncertain. The CDR3 covers 12 residues. The V gene's germline CDR1 is SQVTM and CDR2 ANQGSEA. V lost 3 bases and J lost 3, with 9 bases in between. The CDR3 is CSVEVQNYEQYF. In DNA, the CDR3 is TGCAGCGTTGAGGTACAAAACTACGAGCAGTACTTC.

This chain connects TRBV20-1 to TRBJ2-7; the D is unclear. Per germline, CDR1 DFQATT and CDR2 SNEGSKA (reference sequence). Trimming cost V 2 bases and J 11 bases, with 13 bases left between them. This CDR3 has 11 amino acids. The DNA for the CDR3 is TGCAGTGCTAGAAACGGGTGGGTAAAGTACTTC. Amino acid sequence: CSARNGWVKYF.

The V and J genes are TRBV27 and TRBJ2-7; 10 bases are shared with TRBD1. The V segment lost 5 bases and the J segment 2 bases; nucleotides outside the gene matches: 6. CDR1 and CDR2 (germline): MNHEY, SMNVEV (reference sequence). The CDR3 has 15 residues. The CDR3 sequence: CASSGSGTGAYEQYF. CDR3 coding DNA: TGTGCCAGCAGTGGATCCGGGACAGGGGCCTACGAGCAGTACTTC.

This clone was seen a few times. V usage is TRBV6-1 and J usage is TRBJ1-6; D ambiguous. CDR1 is MNHNS, CDR2 SASEGT, per germline. V was pared by 3 bases and J by 8 bases, with 14 bases between. CDR3 length: 15 residues. The CDR3 nucleotides read TGTGCCAGCAGTGAGGGCCTCCCATTATATTCACCCCTCCACTTT. It specifies CASSEGLPLYSPLHF.

This clone was seen only once. The chain has TRBV4-1 and TRBJ2-7; 9 bases match TRBD1. The CDR3 runs 14 residues. Germline-derived CDR1 and CDR2 are MGHRA and YSYEKL. J was trimmed by 4 bases and V by 4 bases; bases with no gene match: 5. As DNA, the CDR3 is TGCGCCAGCAGCCTCGTTGGACAGGGGTACGAGCAGTACTTC. This translates into CASSLVGQGYEQYF.

In this sample, this clone turned up a few times. The chain employs TRBV28 and TRBJ2-2; 7 bases line up with TRBD1. The ends lost 6 bases at V and 3 bases at J; junction bases unmatched: 7. CDR1 MDHEN and CDR2 SYDVKM come from the germline V gene. The CDR3 loop spans 15 amino acids. The CDR3 loop is CASSQGDWDTGELFF. CDR3 sequence (DNA): TGTGCCAGCAGCCAGGGGGATTGGGACACCGGGGAGCTGTTTTTT. Full variable domain (remainder filled in from reference TRBV28 and TRBJ2-2): DVKVTQSSRYLVKRTGEKVFLECVQDMDHENMFWYRQDPGLGLRLIYFSYDVKMKEKGDIPEGYSVSREKKERFSLILESASTNQTSMYLCASSQGDWDTGELFFGEGSRLTVL.

Only a few counts were recorded for this clone. The V and J genes are TRBV27 and TRBJ1-4, with a possible D match to TRBD1 (5 bases). Germline CDR1 is MNHEY and CDR2 is SMNVEV (reference sequence). V gave up 6 bases and J gave up 4 bases, with 12 bases separating them. This CDR3 has 14 residues. CDR3 sequence: CASRFQGLNEKLFF. CDR3 nucleotide sequence: TGTGCCAGCAGGTTCCAGGGACTTAATGAAAAACTGTTTTTT.

The rearrangement links TRBV29-1 to TRBJ2-7; possibly TRBD2 for D (6 bases). This CDR3 has 11 amino acids. Germline CDR1 and CDR2: SQVTM and ANQGSEA. V lost 3 bases and J lost 4, with 7 bases in between. CDR3 residues: CSVEEGYEQYF. The CDR3 DNA reads as TGCAGCGTTGAGGAGGGATACGAGCAGTACTTC.